The 23 T cell receptor beta chains listed next were all sequenced from one sample in a study of shared clonotypes between healthy human individuals. Libraries were prepared by immunoSEQ multiplex PCR; TCRdb keeps only in-frame clonotypes and omits some of them. The sample records millions of clones, about 95% being singletons. CD45RO-negative, CCR7-positively selected cells formed the naive CD8 fraction, excluding terminally differentiated effector memory CD45RA+ cells. The sequencing input was naive CD8+ T cells sorted from blood. These TCRs come from a man aged 18 to 29 in good health.

The sample holds a few counts of this clone. The chain couples TRBV13 to TRBJ2-2, with a tentative D call TRBD2 (6 bases). The CDR3 is 16 residues long. The germline V gene has CDR1 PRHDT and CDR2 FYEKMQ (reference sequence). V lost 5 bases, J lost 1 base, and 14 bases lay in between. This CDR3 is CASSPEGQQNTGELFF. The CDR3 nucleotides read TGTGCCAGCAGCCCGGAGGGTCAGCAGAACACCGGGGAGCTGTTTTTT.

This chain connects TRBV9 to TRBJ2-5; D possibly corresponds to TRBD1 (5 bases). Per the germline V gene, CDR1 is SGDLS and CDR2 is YYNGEE. The ends were cut back, 4 bases at V and 1 base at J, with 17 bases in the middle. This CDR3 has 16 amino acids. CDR3 residues: CASSPFPLDSQETQYF. In DNA form, the CDR3 reads TGTGCCAGCAGCCCCTTCCCACTTGACAGCCAAGAGACCCAGTACTTC. The variable domain in full, completed from reference TRBV9 and TRBJ2-5, reads DSGVTQTPKHLITATGQRVTLRCSPRSGDLSVYWYQQSLDQGLQFLIQYYNGEERAKGNILERFSAQQFPDLHSELNLSSLELGDSALYFCASSPFPLDSQETQYFGPGTRLLVL.

Only one count was recorded for this clone. The V gene is TRBV11-2, the J gene TRBJ2-7; the D call may be TRBD1 or TRBD2 (5 bases each). V lost 4 bases to trimming and J lost 6 bases, with 16 bases between them. CDR3 length: 14 amino acids. Germline CDR1 is SGHAT and CDR2 is FQNNGV. The CDR3: CASSSPGLPLEQYF. DNA of the CDR3: TGTGCCAGCAGCTCCCCGGGGCTACCTCTCGAGCAGTACTTC.

A remark on this clone: This specimen includes other DNA sequences encoding the same CDR3. The chain combines TRBV10-1 with TRBJ1-1, with D uncertain. V gave up 4 bases and J gave up 2 bases, with 8 bases separating them. Germline CDR1 reads WNHNN; CDR2 reads SYGVQD (reference sequence). This CDR3 has 13 residues. In nucleotides, the CDR3 is TGCGCCAGCAGTGTAACAGCAAACACTGAAGCTTTCTTT. This translates into CASSVTANTEAFF.

The chain joins TRBV7-6 to TRBJ1-5; TRBD1 is a possible D gene (6 bases). The CDR3 is made up of 14 amino acids. CDR1 is SGHVS and CDR2 is FNYEAQ in the germline V gene. The V end lost 1 base, the J end lost 6 bases, and 10 bases lay between the germline ends. The CDR3 loop is CASSLGGGGQPQHF. CDR3 sequence (DNA): TGTGCCAGCAGCTTAGGAGGGGGAGGTCAGCCCCAGCATTTT. Filled out from reference TRBV7-6 and TRBJ1-5, the complete variable domain reads GAGVSQSPRYKVTKRGQDVALRCDPISGHVSLYWYRQALGQGPEFLTYFNYEAQQDKSGLPNDRFSAERPEGSISTLTIQRTEQRDSAMYRCASSLGGGGQPQHFGDGTRLSIL.

The CDR3 nucleotides read TGTGCCAGCAGTGTGGGGGCAGGGGGTAATTCACCCCTCCACTTT. It codes for CASSVGAGGNSPLHF. V and J are TRBV2 and TRBJ1-6; the match to TRBD1 covers 7 bases. V shed 4 bases and J 6 bases; nucleotides not matched to a gene: 6. Germline values: CDR1 SNHLY, CDR2 FYNNEI. The CDR3 contains 15 residues.

V gene TRBV27 combines with J gene TRBJ1-1, with no clear D. The V end lost 6 bases, the J end lost 2 bases, and 10 bases lay between the germline ends. The length of the CDR3 is 13 residues. Looked up from germline, CDR1 is MNHEY and CDR2 is SMNVEV (reference sequence). The CDR3 loop is CASRPPANTEAFF. As DNA, the CDR3 is TGTGCCAGCAGGCCCCCTGCAAACACTGAAGCTTTCTTT.

The genes are TRBV6-5 and TRBJ2-1; 13 nucleotides line up with TRBD2. V lost 4 bases to trimming and J lost 7 bases; unmatched junction nucleotides: 4. There are 15 residues in the CDR3. In germline, CDR1 is MNHEY, CDR2 SVGAGI. Written as DNA, the CDR3 is TGTGCCAGCAGTTTGACTAGCGGGGGGATGAATGAGCAGTTCTTC. Translation: CASSLTSGGMNEQFF.

The chain combines TRBV28 with TRBJ2-3; TRBD2 matches 9 bases. Trimming removed 6 bases from V and 5 bases from J; junction bases left unmatched: 12. This CDR3 comprises 16 residues. Germline values: CDR1 MDHEN, CDR2 SYDVKM. CDR3 in amino acids: CASSPLGSGGLDTQYF. CDR3 sequence (DNA): TGTGCCAGCAGCCCCCTGGGGAGCGGGGGGTTAGATACGCAGTATTTT.

J is TRBJ2-5 and V is TRBV9; the D gene is possibly TRBD2 (6 bases). The CDR3 has 15 amino acids. Trimming pared 0 bases from V and 2 bases from J, leaving 11 bases between. Germline V gene sequence: CDR1 SGDLS, CDR2 YYNGEE. CDR3 sequence (DNA): TGTGCCAGCAGCGTAGATTCGGCGGGGCAAGAGACCCAGTACTTC. Its translation: CASSVDSAGQETQYF.

This clone was found once. The chain combines TRBV4-1 with TRBJ2-7; D is perhaps TRBD1 (5 bases). Trimming shortened V by 0 bases and J by 2 bases, and 11 bases separated the two germline ends. CDR3 length: 15 residues. CDR1 is MGHRA and CDR2 is YSYEKL in the germline V gene. The CDR3 DNA reads as TGCGCCAGCAGCCAAGATTATGCAGGGACCTACGAGCAGTACTTC. Its translation: CASSQDYAGTYEQYF.

The chain links TRBV10-2 to TRBJ2-3, with 7 bases aligning to TRBD2. This CDR3 contains 14 residues. J lost 4 bases, V lost 7 bases, and 8 bases had no gene match. Germline V CDR1 and CDR2: WSHSY, SAAADI. The CDR3, as DNA: TGCGCCAGCACTGCGGGGGTAGGGGCAGATACGCAGTATTTT. As protein: CASTAGVGADTQYF.

This clone was counted a single time. This chain connects TRBV6-6 to TRBJ2-7; D may match TRBD1 or TRBD2 (5 bases each). Trimming removed 8 bases at V and 2 bases at J, with 16 bases between. Per germline, CDR1 MNHNY and CDR2 SVGAGI (reference sequence). The CDR3 is made up of 14 amino acids. The CDR3 sequence is CASYNDGAAYEQYF. The CDR3 nucleotides read TGTGCCAGCTACAATGACGGGGCTGCCTACGAGCAGTACTTC.

CDR3 sequence: CASRQGKGNSPLHF. The CDR3 DNA is TGTGCCAGCAGGCAGGGTAAGGGGAATTCACCCCTCCACTTT. The rearrangement joins TRBV2 to TRBJ1-6, with D possibly TRBD1 on 5 matching bases. The CDR3 runs to 14 residues. Germline-derived CDR1 and CDR2 are SNHLY and FYNNEI. V lost 6 bases and J 7 bases, leaving 13 bases between the germline ends.

The chain uses TRBV5-4 and TRBJ1-3; D is unclear. Trimming stripped 4 bases from V and 1 base from J, with 9 bases between. The CDR3 totals 14 residues. From germline, CDR1 is SGHNT and CDR2 YYREEE (reference sequence). The CDR3 DNA is TGTGCCAGCAGCCCCAGAGATTCTGGAAACACCATATATTTT. Its translation: CASSPRDSGNTIYF. Full variable domain (rest looked up from reference TRBV5-4 and TRBJ1-3): ETGVTQSPTHLIKTRGQQVTLRCSSQSGHNTVSWYQQALGQGPQFIFQYYREEENGRGNFPPRFSGLQFPNYSSELNVNALELDDSALYLCASSPRDSGNTIYFGEGSWLTVV.

The V and J genes are TRBV27 and TRBJ1-2; possible D gene TRBD1, 5 bases. CDR1 and CDR2 from the germline V gene are MNHEY and SMNVEV (reference sequence). This CDR3 contains 12 residues. V lost 4 bases, J lost 8 bases, and 11 bases lay in between. The CDR3, as DNA: TGTGCCAGCAGTTCCACGGGGCGGGGCTACACCTTC. The encoded protein is CASSSTGRGYTF.

The chain combines TRBV7-9 with TRBJ2-7; D remains ambiguous. This CDR3 has 13 residues. The germline V gene has CDR1 SEHNR and CDR2 FQNEAQ (reference sequence). Trimming took off 1 base at V and 6 bases at J, with 10 bases between the two ends. The CDR3 is CASSLGEKVEQYF. CDR3 nucleotide sequence: TGTGCCAGCAGCTTAGGTGAGAAGGTCGAGCAGTACTTC.

The chain links TRBV29-1 to TRBJ1-2; possible D gene TRBD1, 5 bases. Trimming took off 6 bases at V and 6 bases at J, with 17 bases between the two ends. Germline V gene data show CDR1 as SQVTM and CDR2 as ANQGSEA. The CDR3 totals 13 residues. CDR3 protein: CSVSRGRKDGYTF. The CDR3 nucleotides are TGCAGCGTCTCACGGGGCAGGAAGGATGGCTACACCTTC. The variable domain in full, with the rest retrieved from reference TRBV29-1 and TRBJ1-2, is SAVISQKPSRDICQRGTSLTIQCQVDSQVTMMFWYRQQPGQSLTLIATANQGSEATYESGFVIDKFPISRPNLTFSTLTVSNMSPEDSSIYLCSVSRGRKDGYTFGSGTRLTVV.

CDR3 sequence (DNA): TGCGCCAGCAGTGAGGACAGCCCCTACGAGCAGTACTTC. Amino acids: CASSEDSPYEQYF. This chain links TRBV10-1 with TRBJ2-7; a possible D gene is TRBD1 (5 bases). Trimming removed 2 bases at V and 2 bases at J, with 7 bases between. CDR1 is WNHNN, CDR2 SYGVQD, per germline (reference sequence). The CDR3 totals 13 residues.

This rearrangement joins TRBV5-6 to TRBJ1-2; TRBD1 is a possible D gene (6 bases). This CDR3 comprises 15 residues. The V and J ends lost 2 bases and 2 bases respectively, with 13 bases between them. Germline-derived CDR1 and CDR2 are SGHDT and YYEEEE. CDR3 residues: CASSFRGGANYGYTF. CDR3 coding DNA: TGTGCCAGCAGCTTTAGGGGGGGAGCGAACTATGGCTACACCTTC.

This chain uses TRBV27 with TRBJ2-7; perhaps D is TRBD1 or TRBD2 (5 bases each). CDR3 length: 11 residues. In germline, CDR1 is MNHEY, CDR2 SMNVEV (reference sequence). V dropped 8 bases and J dropped 3 bases, with 8 bases sitting between them. CDR3 nucleotide sequence: TGTGCCAGCGGGGGTGACTACGAGCAGTACTTC. Translated, it gives CASGGDYEQYF.

The chain uses TRBV5-5 and TRBJ2-7; D is undetermined. Trimming stripped 2 bases from V and 4 bases from J, with 19 bases between. Germline V CDR1 and CDR2: SGHKS, YYEKEE (reference sequence). The CDR3 is 16 amino acids. CDR3 sequence: CASSFEPQPKWYEQYF. CDR3 DNA sequence: TGTGCCAGCAGCTTCGAGCCTCAGCCGAAATGGTACGAGCAGTACTTC.

The chain uses TRBV9 and TRBJ2-3, with 13 bases fitting TRBD2. Germline values: CDR1 SGDLS, CDR2 YYNGEE. The junction had 8 bases not matched to a gene; V was cut back by 4 bases and J by 0 bases. CDR3 length: 18 amino acids. The CDR3 nucleotides are TGTGCCAGCAGCACCGGGGGGACTAGCGGGGCGAGCACAGATACGCAGTATTTT. Its protein product is CASSTGGTSGASTDTQYF. Supplemented by reference TRBV9 and TRBJ2-3, the full variable domain reads DSGVTQTPKHLITATGQRVTLRCSPRSGDLSVYWYQQSLDQGLQFLIQYYNGEERAKGNILERFSAQQFPDLHSELNLSSLELGDSALYFCASSTGGTSGASTDTQYFGPGTRLTVL.